Below, one TCR beta chain is given with its context. The data were obtained in a study of T cell changes during pregnancy in multiple sclerosis. Profiling relied on immunoSEQ multiplex PCR, and the TCRdb table lists in-frame clones only, not all of them. Among some 60,000 clones listed, about nine tenths were seen once. The sequencing here drew on peripheral blood, taken in the first trimester of pregnancy. The TCR was taken from a female donor in good health, enrolled as a control in a pregnancy study.

CDR3 sequence: CASGFSGGAAGTGELFF. The DNA for the CDR3 is TGTGCCAGCGGGTTTAGCGGGGGGGCCGCGGGCACCGGGGAGCTGTTTTTT. The chain has TRBV7-3 and TRBJ2-2, with 11 bases matching TRBD2. With V trimmed by 8 bases and J by 4 bases, 12 bases remained unmatched. Germline CDR1 SGHTA, CDR2 FQGTGA. This CDR3 has 17 residues.